The rows below give T cell receptor beta chains drawn from one sample of a study of beta chain features in type 1 diabetes. Repertoires were generated with immunoSEQ multiplex PCR, while TCRdb's copy carries only in-frame clones and drops some. The sample includes roughly 340,000 clones, roughly 12% of them seen just once. Sequencing was done on a sample of naive CD4+ T cells from blood. These receptors were taken from a woman aged 18-29 years with type 1 diabetes. CDR3s include the opening cysteine and the closing phenylalanine or tryptophan. D genes are given only for firm matches. Clone size is not always given. Where it is, it says once, few, many or a class for expanded clones.

v_call	j_call	clone_size	d_call	cdr3_nt	cdr3_aa
TRBV5-4	TRBJ1-2	.	TRBD1	TGTGCCAGCAGCCCGGGACAGGACTGGATGGACTATGGCTACACCTTC	CASSPGQDWMDYGYTF
TRBV28	TRBJ2-7	.	.	TGTGCCAGCAGTTTTCGTTTCTACGAGCAGTACTTC	CASSFRFYEQYF
TRBV10-3	TRBJ2-1	few	.	TGTGCCTCCGGAGGGATGGGGTCCTACAATGAGCAGTTCTTC	CASGGMGSYNEQFF
TRBV28	TRBJ1-4	few	TRBD1	TGTGCCAGCAGTCTCCCTCAGGGGGGTAATGAAAAACTGTTTTTT	CASSLPQGGNEKLFF
TRBV7-9	TRBJ1-1	.	TRBD1	TGTGCCAGCAGCGTACAGGGGGCTGCTGAAGCTTTCTTT	CASSVQGAAEAFF
TRBV30	TRBJ2-3	few	TRBD1	TGTGCCTGGGGAACAGGGGCAAGCACAGATACGCAGTATTTT	CAWGTGASTDTQYF
TRBV30	TRBJ2-3	.	TRBD1	TGTGCCTGGGGGGGACAGGGGAGCACAGATACGCAGTATTTT	CAWGGQGSTDTQYF
TRBV7-6	TRBJ1-4	.	.	TGTGCCAGCAGTTCCCGGGGGGCGACTAATGAAAAACTGTTTTTT	CASSSRGATNEKLFF
TRBV28	TRBJ2-7	few	.	TGTGCCAGCAGTTTACAGATCCTCCGGGGCTACGAGCAGTACTTC	CASSLQILRGYEQYF
TRBV7-6	TRBJ2-7	few	TRBD2	TGTGCCAGCACACCTAGGACTAGCGGGCTCTCCTACGAGCAGTACTTC	CASTPRTSGLSYEQYF
TRBV5-1	TRBJ2-5	.	.	TGCGCCAGCAGCTTGCTGGGGGCGGAAGAGACCCAGTACTTC	CASSLLGAEETQYF
TRBV7-2	TRBJ2-5	few	.	TGTGCCAGCAGCTCCCAGACAGGCCCCAGGGAGACCCAGTACTTC	CASSSQTGPRETQYF
TRBV5-1	TRBJ2-7	.	.	TGCGCCAGCAGCCTCCGACCACAGAATTCGTACGAGCAGTACTTC	CASSLRPQNSYEQYF
TRBV4-3	TRBJ2-5	few	TRBD2	TGCGCCAGCAGCCAAGATGGTGGGCCTAGCGGGGGTCCCATCCAAGAGACCCAGTACTTC	CASSQDGGPSGGPIQETQYF
TRBV11-3	TRBJ2-5	few	.	TGTGCCAGCAGCTTAGGCCCATCCGGGTCCGGTGGGACCCAGTACTTC	CASSLGPSGSGGTQYF
TRBV9	TRBJ2-7	few	.	TGTGCCAGCAGCGTTCAGGGCTCTTACGAGCAGTACTTC	CASSVQGSYEQYF
TRBV11-3	TRBJ2-1	.	TRBD2	TGTGCCAGCAGCTTAGAAAGGGGGCTAGCGGGAGGTTACAATGAGCAGTTCTTC	CASSLERGLAGGYNEQFF
TRBV27	TRBJ2-3	.	.	TGTGCCAGCAGTTTCTCTAGGAGCACAGATACGCAGTATTTT	CASSFSRSTDTQYF
TRBV9	TRBJ2-2	.	.	TGTGCCAGCAGCCCAGGTGTGCTGGGTGACACCGGGGAGCTGTTTTTT	CASSPGVLGDTGELFF
TRBV9	TRBJ2-2	.	.	TGTGCCAGCAGCGCAGACAGCAGGGGATACACCGGGGAGCTGTTTTTT	CASSADSRGYTGELFF
TRBV5-1	TRBJ2-1	.	.	TGCGCCAGCAGAGTCGGAGAGGGAGATGAGCAGTTCTTC	CASRVGEGDEQFF
TRBV21-1	TRBJ2-3	.	.	TGTGCCAGCAGTCCAAAGGTGTCTAGTTTGGCAGCAGACACAGATACGCAGTATTTT	CASSPKVSSLAADTDTQYF
TRBV7-2	TRBJ2-4	.	.	TGTGCCAGCAGCACTACACGTCTAGCCAAAAACATTCAGTACTTC	CASSTTRLAKNIQYF
TRBV19	TRBJ1-4	few	.	TGTGCCAGTCACTCAGTCTACAGGTTTCGCGAGGAAAAACTGTTTTTT	CASHSVYRFREEKLFF
TRBV11-2	TRBJ2-1	few	.	TGTGCCAGCAGCTTAGCAGGGTTTCTGAATGAGCAGTTCTTC	CASSLAGFLNEQFF
TRBV4-1	TRBJ1-2	.	TRBD1	TGCGCCAGCAGCCAAGAGGGACAGGGAGCCCCACTTAGCTATGGCTACACCTTC	CASSQEGQGAPLSYGYTF
TRBV5-4	TRBJ1-2	.	.	TGTGCCAGCAGCTTGGGGCCCCCGGTGGGCAATGGCTACACCTTC	CASSLGPPVGNGYTF
TRBV5-1	TRBJ1-2	few	.	TGCGCCAGCAGCCCCGGGACTGGCTATGGCTACACCTTC	CASSPGTGYGYTF